This paragraph covers one TCR beta chain sequence. These data belong to a study of blood T cell repertoires in COVID-19. Whole-study context: COVID-19 samples collected from the United States, Italy and Spain covered acute and convalescent phases. From T cells, B-cell-depleted T cells, or PBMCs came the material, which was cDNA or gDNA.

Those enrolled, adults aged roughly 18 to 90 years, came from around 24 US areas. Membership in each cohort depended on participant-reported clinical history. The CDR3 is 10 amino acids. Germline-derived CDR1 and CDR2 are ENHRY and SYGVKD. V lost 8 bases and J lost 16, with 15 bases in between. Data came from immunoSEQ multiplex PCR; TCRdb stores just in-frame clones and leaves some out. The repertoire holds 470,000 or so clones, with 70% to 90% as singletons. The sample consisted of PBMCs or T cells enriched from blood (not recorded which). The clonotype originates from a woman younger than 35 with acute COVID-19. The V gene is TRBV10-3, the J gene TRBJ1-3; a possible D gene is TRBD1 (6 bases). The CDR3 reads CAIGSGTLYF. In nucleotides, the CDR3 is TGTGCCATCGGATCCGGGACACTTTATTTT.